These T cell receptor beta chains were read from a single sample in a study of identical twins. TCRdb fed the 5' RACE reads into MiXCR, producing one record per CDR3 protein. The sample consists of 750,000 to 950,000 distinct CDR3 sequences, 9% to 15% of them appearing once. These same data were also listed under a study on yellow fever vaccine responses in identical twins.

Sequences were obtained from PBMCs. Receptor source: a woman under 30 in good health. Each CDR3 is given with its conserved first and last residue. A D gene is named only where the DNA matches it firmly. Where a row states a size, it is once, few, many or the class of an expanded clone; other rows omit it.

CDR3 protein,CDR3 DNA,J gene,D gene,V gene,clone size
CASSRRGITEAFF,TGTGCCAGCAGCCGCAGGGGTATCACTGAAGCTTTCTTT,TRBJ1-1,.,TRBV5-4,once
CASSFLDRDYTATDTQYF,TGTGCCAGCAGTTTCTTGGACAGGGACTATACCGCCACAGATACGCAGTATTTT,TRBJ2-3,.,TRBV28,few
CASSLWGQNTDTQYF,TGCGCCAGCAGCTTGTGGGGACAGAACACAGATACGCAGTATTTT,TRBJ2-3,TRBD1,TRBV5-1,few
CSAPRVVNTEAFF,TGCAGTGCTCCAAGGGTGGTGAACACTGAAGCTTTCTTT,TRBJ1-1,.,TRBV20-1,.
CSASFGGGTYNEQFF,TGCAGTGCTAGTTTTGGCGGGGGGACGTACAATGAGCAGTTCTTC,TRBJ2-1,TRBD2,TRBV20-1,few
CASNSPGPTDTQYF,TGTGCCAGCAACTCCCCGGGGCCCACAGATACGCAGTATTTT,TRBJ2-3,.,TRBV28,few
CATSGGQGPYEQYF,TGTGCCACCAGTGGGGGACAGGGGCCCTACGAGCAGTACTTC,TRBJ2-7,TRBD1,TRBV24-1,many
CASSSSGGQTYEQYF,TGTGCCAGCAGCTCGTCCGGGGGACAAACCTACGAGCAGTACTTC,TRBJ2-7,.,TRBV7-9,.
CASSQERLSGSGTGELFF,TGCGCCAGCAGCCAAGAGAGGCTGAGCGGGAGTGGGACCGGGGAGCTGTTTTTT,TRBJ2-2,TRBD2,TRBV4-1,.
CASSWTRAGEQYF,TGTGCCAGCAGCTGGACTAGGGCCGGCGAGCAGTACTTC,TRBJ2-7,TRBD2,TRBV6-2/TRBV6-3,few
CASNPGPSTDTQYF,TGTGCCAGCAACCCGGGACCCAGCACAGATACGCAGTATTTT,TRBJ2-3,.,TRBV6-2/TRBV6-3,.
CASSRTTGSGNTIYF,TGTGCCAGCAGCCGTACTACAGGGTCTGGAAACACCATATATTTT,TRBJ1-3,.,TRBV3-1,few
CASSWHREYERLFF,TGTGCCAGCAGTTGGCACAGGGAATATGAAAGACTGTTTTTT,TRBJ1-4,.,TRBV28,.
CASRRGLAGTDTQYF,TGTGCCAGCAGAAGGGGACTAGCGGGCACAGATACGCAGTATTTT,TRBJ2-3,TRBD2,TRBV27,few
CATSVTGDSGNEQFF,TGTGCCACCAGTGTTACGGGGGACAGTGGCAATGAGCAGTTCTTC,TRBJ2-1,.,TRBV24-1,.
CSVELTAGQPQHF,TGCAGCGTTGAATTGACGGCTGGTCAGCCCCAGCATTTT,TRBJ1-5,.,TRBV29-1,few
CASSGTSGTSYEQYF,TGTGCCAGCAGCGGAACTAGCGGAACCTCCTACGAGCAGTACTTC,TRBJ2-7,TRBD2,TRBV7-9,few
CASGLVWAGGSAYEQYF,TGTGCTAGTGGTTTGGTATGGGCTGGAGGGAGCGCCTACGAGCAGTACTTC,TRBJ2-7,.,TRBV12-5,.
CASSQDPGGIAYNEQFF,TGTGCCAGCAGCCAAGACCCTGGCGGGATTGCCTACAATGAGCAGTTCTTC,TRBJ2-1,.,TRBV14,few
CASSPGDRVEQPQHF,TGCGCCAGCAGCCCAGGGGACAGGGTGGAACAGCCCCAGCATTTT,TRBJ1-5,TRBD1,TRBV5-1,many
CATNIGAVDADTQYF,TGTGCCACCAATATAGGAGCGGTCGACGCAGATACGCAGTATTTT,TRBJ2-3,.,TRBV10-3,.
CASSLAVAKNPNEQFF,TGTGCCAGCAGCTTAGCGGTTGCAAAGAACCCCAATGAGCAGTTCTTC,TRBJ2-1,.,TRBV7-9,many
CSAIQRDRGSRDEQFF,TGCAGTGCTATACAGCGAGATCGCGGGAGCCGGGATGAGCAGTTCTTC,TRBJ2-1,TRBD2,TRBV20-1,many
CASSLHTGANVLTF,TGTGCCAGCAGCCTTCATACGGGGGCCAACGTCCTGACTTTC,TRBJ2-6,.,TRBV7-9,few
CSVDGTGLTDTQYF,TGCAGCGTTGATGGGACAGGGCTCACAGATACGCAGTATTTT,TRBJ2-3,TRBD1,TRBV29-1,many
CASSVSGSPYEQYF,TGTGCCAGCAGCGTTAGCGGGAGCCCGTACGAGCAGTACTTC,TRBJ2-7,TRBD2,TRBV7-9,.
CSASQAGKDTQYF,TGCAGTGCTAGCCAAGCGGGGAAGGATACGCAGTATTTT,TRBJ2-3,TRBD2,TRBV20-1,.
CASSLVGQGRRQPQHF,TGTGCCAGCAGTTTAGTCGGCCAGGGTCGGCGTCAGCCCCAGCATTTT,TRBJ1-5,.,TRBV28,few
CASSDSFTGELFF,TGTGCCAGCAGTGACTCGTTCACCGGGGAGCTGTTTTTT,TRBJ2-2,.,TRBV6-4,few
CASSHGVRGGLAGQETQYF,TGTGCCAGCAGCCACGGCGTCCGCGGGGGACTAGCGGGGCAAGAGACCCAGTACTTC,TRBJ2-5,TRBD2,TRBV11-2,few
CASRATGNTEAFF,TGTGCCAGCAGGGCGACAGGGAACACTGAAGCTTTCTTT,TRBJ1-1,.,TRBV27,many
CASSLLTSGLITDTQYF,TGCGCCAGCAGCTTATTAACTAGCGGACTTATCACAGATACGCAGTATTTT,TRBJ2-3,TRBD2,TRBV5-1,few
CASTLGLAGVPGELFF,TGTGCCAGCACCCTGGGACTAGCGGGAGTACCCGGGGAGCTGTTTTTT,TRBJ2-2,TRBD2,TRBV2,few
CSAPGLAGVSYNEQFF,TGCAGCGCCCCGGGACTAGCGGGAGTTTCCTACAATGAGCAGTTCTTC,TRBJ2-1,TRBD2,TRBV29-1,.
CASSGRDFIGTGELFF,TGCGCCAGCAGTGGCCGGGACTTCATTGGCACCGGGGAGCTGTTTTTT,TRBJ2-2,.,TRBV10-1,few
CASSETGLGVSEQYF,TGTGCCAGCAGTGAAACTGGGCTCGGGGTTAGCGAGCAGTACTTC,TRBJ2-7,.,TRBV2,few
CASSQGTGLAGVDEQFF,TGTGCCAGCAGCCAAGGTACCGGACTAGCGGGAGTAGATGAGCAGTTCTTC,TRBJ2-1,TRBD2,TRBV3-1,.
CASSLGGALNEQFF,TGTGCCAGCAGCTTAGGGGGGGCACTTAATGAGCAGTTCTTC,TRBJ2-1,.,TRBV7-2,.
CASSQGQGNEQFF,TGTGCCAGCAGCCAAGGGCAAGGGAATGAGCAGTTCTTC,TRBJ2-1,.,TRBV3-1,few
CASSFPSAADTQYF,TGTGCCAGCAGCTTCCCCAGCGCCGCCGATACGCAGTATTTT,TRBJ2-3,.,TRBV13,.
CSVDRGRMSYTF,TGCAGCGTTGATCGGGGGAGGATGAGCTACACCTTC,TRBJ1-2,.,TRBV29-1,.
CASSEGWGMEQFF,TGCGCCAGCAGTGAGGGCTGGGGGATGGAGCAGTTCTTC,TRBJ2-1,.,TRBV10-1,many
CATSRDWPRANTGELFF,TGTGCCACCAGCAGAGATTGGCCAAGAGCGAACACCGGGGAGCTGTTTTTT,TRBJ2-2,.,TRBV15,.
CASSRFRVRRDTQYF,TGTGCCAGCAGTCGATTCAGGGTGAGGCGAGATACGCAGTATTTT,TRBJ2-3,.,TRBV6-1,.
CASSPPSPTGRANTDTQYF,TGTGCCAGCAGCCCACCGTCACCAACCGGGAGGGCTAACACAGATACGCAGTATTTT,TRBJ2-3,TRBD2,TRBV6-1,many